These 12 T cell receptor beta chains came from one sample sequenced in a study of T cell responses to AZD1222 COVID-19 vaccine. Method: immunoSEQ multiplex PCR; TCRdb's copy keeps in-frame clones and lacks some. The sample holds some 130,000 clones, approximately 90% seen once. Sequencing used peripheral blood, obtained on day 0 of AZD1222 vaccination. All receptors come from an adult in good health.

The chain has TRBV15 and TRBJ2-7; 9 bases map to TRBD1. Per the germline V gene, CDR1 is LNHNV and CDR2 is YYDKDF (reference sequence). This CDR3 contains 14 residues. V was clipped by 3 bases and J by 6 bases; unmatched bases: 6. This CDR3 is CATSSTTGGREQYF. CDR3 DNA sequence: TGTGCCACCAGCAGTACTACAGGGGGCCGCGAGCAGTACTTC.

This clone is a singleton in its sample. The chain combines TRBV30 with TRBJ2-6; no definite D call. The length of the CDR3 is 13 residues. Trimming took off 5 bases at V and 2 bases at J, with 7 bases between the two ends. Germline CDR1 is GTSNPN and CDR2 is SVGIG (reference sequence). CDR3 in amino acids: CAWVMAGANVLTF. In DNA form, the CDR3 reads TGTGCCTGGGTTATGGCTGGGGCCAACGTCCTGACTTTC.

The count of this clone is one. The rearrangement joins TRBV7-9 to TRBJ1-1; TRBD1 matches at 8 bases. Germline V gene data show CDR1 as SEHNR and CDR2 as FQNEAQ (reference sequence). Losses at the gene ends were 5 bases for V and 4 bases for J; bases not matched to a gene: 9. The CDR3 is 15 residues long. CDR3 residues: CASSPAAGGITEAFF. The CDR3 DNA reads as TGTGCCAGCAGCCCCGCGGCAGGGGGCATCACTGAAGCTTTCTTT.

V gene TRBV20-1 combines with J gene TRBJ1-2; 9 positions agree with TRBD1. Germline V lookup: CDR1 DFQATT, CDR2 SNEGSKA (reference sequence). The CDR3 is 12 residues long. The junction had 2 bases not matched to a gene; V was cut back by 4 bases and J by 5 bases. The CDR3 DNA sequence: TGCAGTGCTAATGACAGGGGGTATGGCTACACCTTC. Protein sequence: CSANDRGYGYTF.

This chain joins TRBV7-2 and TRBJ1-2; D perhaps matches TRBD1 (5 bases). Trimming left V 1 base short and J 2 bases short, with 11 bases between. The germline CDR1 and CDR2 sequences are SGHTA and FQGNSA. The CDR3 has 15 residues. The CDR3 sequence: CASSLGGGLNYGYTF. CDR3 nucleotides: TGTGCCAGCAGCTTAGGTGGGGGGTTAAACTATGGCTACACCTTC.

This chain joins TRBV10-1 and TRBJ2-7; maybe TRBD1 (6 bases). The germline V gene encodes CDR1 WNHNN and CDR2 SYGVQD (reference sequence). V lost 7 bases and J lost 6, with 10 bases in between. There are 11 residues in the CDR3. CDR3 nucleotide sequence: TGCGCCAGCATCCAGGGGAGCGAGCAGTACTTC. Translated, it gives CASIQGSEQYF.

The J gene is TRBJ2-3, the V gene TRBV7-2; D perhaps matches TRBD2 (5 bases). The V end lost 1 base, the J end lost 4 bases, and 9 bases lay between the germline ends. The CDR3 consists of 14 residues. Germline V gene sequence: CDR1 SGHTA, CDR2 FQGNSA. CDR3 residues: CASSLGGSSDTQYF. The CDR3 nucleotides read TGTGCCAGCAGCTTAGGAGGGTCTTCAGATACGCAGTATTTT.

The gene calls are TRBV29-1 and TRBJ1-3, with D possibly being TRBD1 (5 bases). The CDR3 runs 13 residues. Germline assignment: CDR1 SQVTM and CDR2 ANQGSEA. Trimming cost V 7 bases and J 1 base, with 11 bases left between them. This chain's CDR3 is CSAERGSGNTIYF. In DNA, the CDR3 is TGCAGCGCTGAGCGGGGGTCTGGAAACACCATATATTTT.

The rearrangement links TRBV12-3 or TRBV12-4 to TRBJ2-7; D not resolved. The CDR3 sequence is 11 residues long. V lost 4 bases, J lost 5 bases, and 6 bases lay in between. CDR3 in amino acids: CASSSVHEQYF. CDR3 coding DNA: TGTGCCAGCAGTTCAGTCCACGAGCAGTACTTC.

The chain uses TRBV24-1 and TRBJ1-1, with D unresolved. Germline V gives CDR1 KGHDR, CDR2 SFDVKD. The CDR3 sequence is 14 residues long. The ends were cut back, 3 bases at V and 4 bases at J, with 11 bases in the middle. The CDR3 is CATSDPGRSTEAFF. In DNA, the CDR3 is TGTGCCACCAGTGATCCGGGGAGGAGCACTGAAGCTTTCTTT.

The gene calls are TRBV19 and TRBJ1-2; perhaps TRBD1 as D (5 bases). Trimming stripped 0 bases from V and 8 bases from J, with 13 bases between. Looked up from germline, CDR1 is LNHDA and CDR2 is SQIVND (reference sequence). There are 14 residues in the CDR3. The CDR3 coding sequence is TGTGCCAGTAGTATAGAGGGCTCAGGGTACGGCTACACCTTC. Encoded protein: CASSIEGSGYGYTF.

This chain links TRBV10-3 with TRBJ2-2, with 7 positions matching TRBD1. Losses at the gene ends were 7 bases for V and 4 bases for J; bases not matched to a gene: 21. The germline V gene encodes CDR1 ENHRY and CDR2 SYGVKD. The CDR3 has 19 amino acids. The CDR3 DNA is TGTGCCATCAAAGGCCAGCGGCCGACCCAGGGGGTCGGCACCGGGGAGCTGTTTTTT. Its translation is CAIKGQRPTQGVGTGELFF.